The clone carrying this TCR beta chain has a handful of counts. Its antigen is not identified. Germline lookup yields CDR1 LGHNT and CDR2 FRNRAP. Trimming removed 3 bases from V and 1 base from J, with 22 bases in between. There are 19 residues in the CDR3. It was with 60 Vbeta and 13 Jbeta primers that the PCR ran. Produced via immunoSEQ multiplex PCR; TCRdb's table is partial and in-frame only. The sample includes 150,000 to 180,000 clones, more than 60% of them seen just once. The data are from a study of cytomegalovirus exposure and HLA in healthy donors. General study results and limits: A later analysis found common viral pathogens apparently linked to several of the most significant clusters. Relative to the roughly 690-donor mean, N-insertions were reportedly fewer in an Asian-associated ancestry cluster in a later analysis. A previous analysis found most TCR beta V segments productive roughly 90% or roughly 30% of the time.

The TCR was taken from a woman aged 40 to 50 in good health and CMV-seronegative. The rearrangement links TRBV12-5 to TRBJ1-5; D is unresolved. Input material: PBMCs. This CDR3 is CASGFRLENWEKSNQPQHF. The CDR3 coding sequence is TGTGCTAGTGGTTTCCGCCTCGAGAACTGGGAGAAGAGCAATCAGCCCCAGCATTTT.